What follows is one TCR beta chain and its context. The antigen is undetermined. RNA extraction and reverse transcription yielded cDNA as sequencing template. Using immunoSEQ multiplex PCR, the repertoire was profiled, and TCRdb retains in-frame clones only, with some absent. The profile shows around 210,000 clones, roughly 50% of them singletons. These data belong to a study of CD8+ T cells in alopecia areata. Whole-study results and caveats: Normal scalp showed lower clonality than lesional scalp, especially alopecia totalis/universalis. When scalp samples are sequenced, resident alphabeta T cells of normal skin are also captured. Patients displayed less clarity in TCR sharing than mice, a finding possibly related to HLA.

PBMCs were stained for CD3, CD4 and CD8, and CD4+ and CD8+ T cells were sorted. Per germline, CDR1 MRHNA and CDR2 SNTAGT. Trimming at V came to 5 bases and at J to 6 bases, leaving 7 bases not matched to a gene. The CDR3 is 16 amino acids. The receptor was derived from a human donor in good health. V and J are TRBV6-4 and TRBJ2-3, with 14 nucleotides matching TRBD2. Source material: CD8+ T cells sorted from blood. CDR3 sequence (DNA): TGTGCCAGCAGTCCGACTAGCGGGGGGGCACGTGATACGCAGTATTTT. It translates to CASSPTSGGARDTQYF.